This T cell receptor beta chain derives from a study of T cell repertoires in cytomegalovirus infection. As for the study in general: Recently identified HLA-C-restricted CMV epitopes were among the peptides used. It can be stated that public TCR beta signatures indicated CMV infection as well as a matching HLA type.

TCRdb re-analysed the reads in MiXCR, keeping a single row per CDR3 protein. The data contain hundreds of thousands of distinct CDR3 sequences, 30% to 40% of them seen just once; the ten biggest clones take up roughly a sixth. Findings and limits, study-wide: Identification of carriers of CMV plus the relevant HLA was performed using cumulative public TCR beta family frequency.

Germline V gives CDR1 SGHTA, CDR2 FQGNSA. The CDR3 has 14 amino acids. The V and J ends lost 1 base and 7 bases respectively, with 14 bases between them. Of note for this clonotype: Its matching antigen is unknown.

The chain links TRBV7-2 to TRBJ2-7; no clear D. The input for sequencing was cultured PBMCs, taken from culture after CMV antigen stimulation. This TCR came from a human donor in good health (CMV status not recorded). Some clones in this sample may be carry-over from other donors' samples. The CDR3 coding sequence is TGTGCCAGCAGCTTAGTTGGGCCCTTGCAAGAGCAGTACTTC. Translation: CASSLVGPLQEQYF.